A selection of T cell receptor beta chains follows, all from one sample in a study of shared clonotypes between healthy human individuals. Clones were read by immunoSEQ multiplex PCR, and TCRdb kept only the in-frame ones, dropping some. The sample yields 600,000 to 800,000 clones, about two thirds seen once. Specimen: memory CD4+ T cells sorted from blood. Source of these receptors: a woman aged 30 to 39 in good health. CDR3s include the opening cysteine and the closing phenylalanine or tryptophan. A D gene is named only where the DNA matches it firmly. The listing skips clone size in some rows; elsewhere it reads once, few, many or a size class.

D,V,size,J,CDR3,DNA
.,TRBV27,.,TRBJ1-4,CASRHPDDPESTNEKLFF,TGTGCCAGCAGACATCCCGACGACCCTGAATCAACTAATGAAAAACTGTTTTTT
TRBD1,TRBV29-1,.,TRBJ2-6,CSVLGQGAPGANVLTF,TGCAGCGTCCTAGGGCAGGGGGCGCCGGGGGCCAACGTCCTGACTTTC
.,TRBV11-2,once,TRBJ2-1,CASSLEGEQFF,TGTGCCAGCAGCTTAGAAGGGGAGCAGTTCTTC
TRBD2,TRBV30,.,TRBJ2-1,CAWSALTSGIVNEQFF,TGTGCCTGGAGCGCGCTCACTAGCGGGATCGTCAATGAGCAGTTCTTC
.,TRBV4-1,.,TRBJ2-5,CASSQFHRETQYF,TGCGCCAGCAGCCAATTTCATCGTGAGACCCAGTACTTC
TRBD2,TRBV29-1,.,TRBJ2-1,CSAESGRDNEQFF,TGCAGCGCTGAAAGCGGGAGGGACAATGAGCAGTTCTTC
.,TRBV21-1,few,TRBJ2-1,CASSKTRGASGRAISYNEQFF,TGTGCCAGCAGCAAAACTCGGGGGGCTAGCGGGAGGGCAATCTCCTACAATGAGCAGTTCTTC
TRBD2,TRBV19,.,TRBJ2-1,CASTGLAAYNEQFF,TGTGCCAGTACGGGGCTAGCGGCCTACAATGAGCAGTTCTTC
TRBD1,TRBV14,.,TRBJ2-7,CASSLRDRGSYEQYF,TGTGCCAGCAGCCTACGTGACAGGGGATCCTACGAGCAGTACTTC
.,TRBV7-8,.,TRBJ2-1,CASSLDGNEQFF,TGTGCCAGCAGCTTAGATGGCAATGAGCAGTTCTTC
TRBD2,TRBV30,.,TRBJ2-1,CAWSTQGLAGNNEQFF,TGTGCCTGGAGTACCCAGGGGCTAGCGGGTAACAATGAGCAGTTCTTC
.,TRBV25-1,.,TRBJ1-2,CASRRQGSGYTF,TGTGCCAGCAGGAGGCAGGGTAGTGGCTACACCTTC
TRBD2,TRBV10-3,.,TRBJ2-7,CAISESGGGEQYF,TGTGCCATCAGTGAGTCCGGGGGAGGGGAGCAGTACTTC
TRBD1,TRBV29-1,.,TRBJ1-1,CSVVWGTGGEAFF,TGCAGCGTTGTGTGGGGGACAGGGGGTGAAGCTTTCTTT